Below are 27 T cell receptor beta chains sequenced from a single sample in a study of OX40 agonist ivuxolimab in advanced cancers. The data were produced by immunoSEQ multiplex PCR, yet TCRdb's version contains in-frame clones alone and is incomplete. The sample shows approximately 89,000 clones, nearly 90% of them seen only once. Sequencing was performed on CD4+ or CD8+ T cells sorted from blood, taken in a trial of the OX40 agonist ivuxolimab. The origin of the receptors is an adult with an advanced solid tumor such as melanoma, head and neck, liver or kidney cancer.

V usage is TRBV6-5 and J usage is TRBJ1-2; D is undetermined. V was pared by 3 bases and J by 7 bases, with 15 bases between. The V gene's germline CDR1 is MNHEY and CDR2 SVGAGI. This CDR3 has 14 residues. In DNA, the CDR3 is TGTGCCAGCAGTTATTCCGGTGGGGATCTTGGCTACACCTTC. Its translation: CASSYSGGDLGYTF.

The chain is built from TRBV6-5 and TRBJ2-7, with a weak D call TRBD2 (5 bases). V lost 8 bases and J 3 bases, leaving 14 bases between the germline ends. Germline V CDR1 and CDR2: MNHEY, SVGAGI. This CDR3 spans 13 amino acids. CDR3 DNA: TGTGCCAGCTCAGGAGGCGTGCGCTACGAGCAGTACTTC. It encodes CASSGGVRYEQYF.

The chain combines TRBV5-1 with TRBJ2-3; 8 bases agree with TRBD2. V shed 0 bases and J 2 bases; nucleotides not matched to a gene: 2. This CDR3 region has 15 residues. From germline, CDR1 is SGHRS and CDR2 YFSETQ. The CDR3 loop is CASSLGLALTDTQYF. The CDR3, as DNA: TGCGCCAGCAGCTTGGGACTAGCGCTCACAGATACGCAGTATTTT.

This clone was detected once. The V and J genes are TRBV6-1 and TRBJ2-2; D ambiguous. The germline CDR1 and CDR2 sequences are MNHNS and SASEGT. V lost 5 bases and J lost 0, with 7 bases in between. This CDR3 spans 14 amino acids. CDR3: CASSQEPNTGELFF. The DNA for the CDR3 is TGTGCCAGCAGTCAGGAGCCGAACACCGGGGAGCTGTTTTTT.

The V call is TRBV18, the J call TRBJ2-3, with 10 bases lining up with TRBD1. From germline, CDR1 is KGHSH and CDR2 LQKENI. Trimming at V came to 2 bases and at J to 3 bases, leaving 2 bases not matched to a gene. The CDR3 has 15 residues. The CDR3 here is CASSPAGQGTDTQYF. Here the CDR3 DNA reads TGTGCCAGCTCACCAGCGGGACAGGGGACAGATACGCAGTATTTT. Drawing the rest from reference TRBV18 and TRBJ2-3, the complete variable domain is NAGVMQNPRHLVRRRGQEARLRCSPMKGHSHVYWYRQLPEEGLKFMVYLQKENIIDESGMPKERFSAEFPKEGPSILRIQQVVRGDSAAYFCASSPAGQGTDTQYFGPGTRLTVL.

J is TRBJ2-3 and V is TRBV4-3, with 7 bases fitting TRBD2. The CDR3 runs to 17 residues. Losses at the gene ends were 0 bases for V and 2 bases for J; bases not matched to a gene: 8. Germline V gives CDR1 LGHNA, CDR2 YSLEER. Here the CDR3 reads CASSQDLASGYTDTQYF. The CDR3 region has the DNA TGCGCCAGCAGCCAAGATTTGGCTAGCGGTTACACAGATACGCAGTATTTT.

This chain joins TRBV18 and TRBJ2-7, with D possibly TRBD2 on 7 matching bases. Germline V gives CDR1 KGHSH, CDR2 LQKENI. V was trimmed by 2 bases and J by 5 bases, leaving 13 bases between them. CDR3 length: 14 amino acids. The CDR3 here is CASSPSTGRDEQYF. The CDR3 region has the DNA TGTGCCAGCTCACCAAGCACAGGGAGGGACGAGCAGTACTTC.

The chain employs TRBV5-1 and TRBJ1-1; a weak D match, TRBD1 (6 bases). V lost 0 bases, J lost 1 base, and 7 bases lay in between. Germline lookup yields CDR1 SGHRS and CDR2 YFSETQ. This CDR3 region has 14 residues. CDR3 coding DNA: TGCGCCAGCAGCTTGGGGACAGAGAACACTGAAGCTTTCTTT. The encoded protein is CASSLGTENTEAFF.

For the CDR3, the DNA is TGTGCCAGCAGCCAGACAGGTTTAATTGGCGGCTACACCTTC. It translates to CASSQTGLIGGYTF. The V call is TRBV16, the J call TRBJ1-2; TRBD1 is a possible D gene (6 bases). V shed 3 bases and J shed 8 bases, with 16 bases lying between them. Germline lookup yields CDR1 KGHSY and CDR2 FQNENV. This CDR3 spans 14 amino acids.

V and J are TRBV12-5 and TRBJ2-7; 11 nucleotides line up with TRBD1. The CDR3 loop spans 17 amino acids. Germline V lookup: CDR1 LGHNT, CDR2 FRNRAP. Losses at the gene ends were 0 bases for V and 5 bases for J; bases not matched to a gene: 9. CDR3 nucleotides: TGTGCTAGTGGTTTGGTAACCCCGGACAGGGGGCTCCACGAGCAGTACTTC. Residues: CASGLVTPDRGLHEQYF.

The CDR3 nucleotides read TGTGCCAGCAGGAGGCAGGGGCCGGACTACGAGCAGTACTTC. This gives the protein CASRRQGPDYEQYF. The chain joins TRBV27 to TRBJ2-7, with a weak D call TRBD1 (6 bases). Looked up from germline, CDR1 is MNHEY and CDR2 is SMNVEV (reference sequence). Trimming removed 6 bases at V and 3 bases at J, with 15 bases between. There are 14 residues in the CDR3.

The gene calls are TRBV10-1 and TRBJ2-4; possibly TRBD1 for D (6 bases). Germline-derived CDR1 and CDR2 are WNHNN and SYGVQD (reference sequence). Trimming stripped 7 bases from V and 3 bases from J, with 10 bases between. This CDR3 spans 13 amino acids. CDR3 coding DNA: TGCGCCAGCAAGGACAGCGGCAAAAACATTCAGTACTTC. Translation: CASKDSGKNIQYF.

The V gene is TRBV7-9, the J gene TRBJ2-3; 10 bases align to TRBD2. The CDR3 is 16 residues long. The V gene end was trimmed by 1 base and the J gene end by 4 bases; junction bases not matched to a gene: 5. Looked up from germline, CDR1 is SEHNR and CDR2 is FQNEAQ (reference sequence). The CDR3 DNA is TGTGCCAGCAGCTTAGGAAGCGGGGGGGCCCCAGATACGCAGTATTTT. Translated, it gives CASSLGSGGAPDTQYF.

This clone occurred a few times. This chain joins TRBV5-1 and TRBJ1-3; D possibly corresponds to TRBD1 (5 bases). Between the trimmed V and J ends, which lost 0 bases and 13 bases, there was a span of 14 bases. Germline lookup yields CDR1 SGHRS and CDR2 YFSETQ. The CDR3 has 13 amino acids. The CDR3 spells CASSLDQYQGIYF. The CDR3 DNA follows: TGCGCCAGCAGCTTGGACCAATATCAGGGTATATATTTT. The variable domain in full, completed from reference TRBV5-1 and TRBJ1-3, reads KAGVTQTPRYLIKTRGQQVTLSCSPISGHRSVSWYQQTPGQGLQFLFEYFSETQRNKGNFPGRFSGRQFSNSRSEMNVSTLELGDSALYLCASSLDQYQGIYFGEGSWLTVV.

This chain joins TRBV15 and TRBJ2-3, with D perhaps TRBD1 or TRBD2 (5 bases each). Trimming took 5 bases from V and 5 from J, leaving 14 bases between them. CDR1 and CDR2 (germline): LNHNV, YYDKDF (reference sequence). The CDR3 loop spans 14 amino acids. In DNA, the CDR3 is TGTGCCACCAGCCGAAGGGGCGCGGGAGATACGCAGTATTTT. Its translation: CATSRRGAGDTQYF.

The rearrangement joins TRBV6-4 to TRBJ2-2; D call uncertain. This CDR3 is built from 13 residues. Trimming removed 0 bases from V and 5 bases from J, with 4 bases in between. Looked up from germline, CDR1 is MRHNA and CDR2 is SNTAGT. CDR3 DNA: TGTGCCAGCAGTGACTCGGGGACCGGGGAGCTGTTTTTT. It is translated as CASSDSGTGELFF.

J is TRBJ1-2 and V is TRBV19, with D possibly being TRBD1 (5 bases). This CDR3 spans 12 amino acids. V lost 8 bases to trimming and J lost 4 bases, with 11 bases between them. CDR1 and CDR2 from the germline V gene are LNHDA and SQIVND (reference sequence). The chain's CDR3 is CASSNRFYGYTF. As DNA, the CDR3 is TGTGCCAGTTCGAACAGGTTCTATGGCTACACCTTC.

This chain joins TRBV2 and TRBJ1-4; D remains ambiguous. The V and J ends lost 2 bases and 3 bases respectively, with 10 bases between them. Germline lookup yields CDR1 SNHLY and CDR2 FYNNEI. The CDR3 sequence is 15 residues long. CDR3 sequence reads: CASSESGFANEKLFF. As DNA, the CDR3 is TGTGCCAGCAGTGAATCCGGCTTCGCTAATGAAAAACTGTTTTTT.

CDR3 coding DNA: TGTGCCAGCAGTTACTCAGGGGGGAAAGAGACCCAGTACTTC. It codes for CASSYSGGKETQYF. The chain joins TRBV6-5 to TRBJ2-5; D could derive from TRBD1 or TRBD2 (6 bases each). The CDR3 is 14 amino acids. Germline V gene lookup returns CDR1 MNHEY and CDR2 SVGAGI. V lost 0 bases, J lost 3 bases, and 8 bases lay in between.

This chain uses TRBV7-6 with TRBJ2-5; 9 nucleotides match TRBD2. Germline CDR1 SGHVS, CDR2 FNYEAQ. The CDR3 runs to 15 residues. V lost 5 bases, J lost 1 base, and 5 bases stayed unmatched. The CDR3: CASSPSGAAQETQYF. DNA for the CDR3: TGTGCCAGCAGCCCTAGCGGGGCAGCCCAAGAGACCCAGTACTTC.

The chain links TRBV6-5 to TRBJ1-5; D possibly corresponds to TRBD1 (5 bases). CDR1 and CDR2 from the germline V gene are MNHEY and SVGAGI. The CDR3 spans 14 residues. The V gene lost 0 bases and the J gene lost 7 bases, with 10 bases spanning the gap. CDR3 region: CASSYSTRDQPQHF. CDR3 nucleotide sequence: TGTGCCAGCAGTTACTCGACAAGGGACCAGCCCCAGCATTTT.

The chain combines TRBV21-1 with TRBJ2-3; the table's D call TRBD2 went unverified against the DNA. TRBV21-1 is a pseudogene. The CDR3 has 17 amino acids. The CDR3 nucleotides are TGTGCCAGCAGCAAAGCTGATAGCGGGGGGCCCACAGATACGCAGTATTTT. Its translation: CASSKADSGGPTDTQYF.

The chain couples TRBV6-1 to TRBJ2-5; the D gene is possibly TRBD1 (5 bases). CDR1 is MNHNS, CDR2 SASEGT, per germline. The CDR3 sequence is 13 residues long. V dropped 7 bases and J dropped 7 bases, with 16 bases sitting between them. The CDR3 protein is CASITSGLATQYF. The CDR3 bases are TGTGCCAGCATTACATCAGGGTTGGCGACCCAGTACTTC.

V is TRBV29-1 and J is TRBJ2-2; 12 bases fit TRBD1. With V trimmed by 6 bases and J by 6 bases, 8 bases remained unmatched. This CDR3 is built from 15 residues. Germline-derived CDR1 and CDR2 are SQVTM and ANQGSEA. This CDR3 is CSVTGTGGGAGELFF. Written as DNA, the CDR3 is TGCAGCGTGACCGGGACAGGGGGCGGGGCCGGGGAGCTGTTTTTT.

This clone came up once. The V call is TRBV4-2, the J call TRBJ2-5, with 7 bases identical to TRBD1. Per the germline V gene, CDR1 is LGHNA and CDR2 is YNFKEQ. CDR3 length: 15 residues. J lost 4 bases, V lost 0 bases, and 5 bases had no gene match. The CDR3 DNA is TGTGCCAGCAGCCAAGATTGGACAGGAGGAGAGACCCAGTACTTC. Translating gives CASSQDWTGGETQYF.

This chain links TRBV5-4 with TRBJ1-2; D unclear. The CDR3 loop spans 15 amino acids. From germline, CDR1 is SGHNT and CDR2 YYREEE (reference sequence). Trimming removed 0 bases at V and 4 bases at J, with 13 bases between. In DNA form, the CDR3 reads TGTGCCAGCAGCTTGGTTACGGCGGGTTTCTATGGCTACACCTTC. Its protein product is CASSLVTAGFYGYTF.

This chain connects TRBV6-1 to TRBJ1-3; D not certain. The CDR3 has 12 amino acids. Germline CDR1 MNHNS, CDR2 SASEGT. V lost 2 bases and J lost 3, with 2 bases in between. CDR3 sequence: CASSELGNTIYF. The CDR3 nucleotides are TGTGCCAGCAGTGAACTTGGAAACACCATATATTTT.